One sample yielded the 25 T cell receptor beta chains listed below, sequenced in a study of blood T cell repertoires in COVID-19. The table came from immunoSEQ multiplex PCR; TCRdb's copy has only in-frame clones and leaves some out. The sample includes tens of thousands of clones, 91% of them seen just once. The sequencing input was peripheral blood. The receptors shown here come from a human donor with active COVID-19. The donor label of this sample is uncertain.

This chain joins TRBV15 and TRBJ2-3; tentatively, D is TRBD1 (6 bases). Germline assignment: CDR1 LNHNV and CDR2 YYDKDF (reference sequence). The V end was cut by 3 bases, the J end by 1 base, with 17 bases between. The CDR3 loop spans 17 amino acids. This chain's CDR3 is CATSSVRTVRGTDTQYF. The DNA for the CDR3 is TGTGCCACCAGCAGTGTTCGGACAGTGCGGGGCACAGATACGCAGTATTTT.

CDR3 amino acids: CASSLNRDIYEQYF. The CDR3 DNA follows: TGCGCCAGCAGCCTAAACCGGGACATCTACGAGCAGTACTTC. V and J are TRBV4-3 and TRBJ2-7, with D perhaps TRBD1 (6 bases). The germline V and J ends were trimmed by 4 bases and 3 bases, with 13 bases remaining between them. Germline V CDR1 and CDR2: LGHNA, YSLEER. This CDR3 is built from 14 residues.

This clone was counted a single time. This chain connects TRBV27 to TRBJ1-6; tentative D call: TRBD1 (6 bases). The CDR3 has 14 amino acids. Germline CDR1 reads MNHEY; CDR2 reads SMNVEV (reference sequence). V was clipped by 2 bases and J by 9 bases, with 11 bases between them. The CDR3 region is CASSLGGRGSPLHF. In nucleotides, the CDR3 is TGTGCCAGCAGTTTAGGGGGCCGGGGTTCACCCCTCCACTTT.

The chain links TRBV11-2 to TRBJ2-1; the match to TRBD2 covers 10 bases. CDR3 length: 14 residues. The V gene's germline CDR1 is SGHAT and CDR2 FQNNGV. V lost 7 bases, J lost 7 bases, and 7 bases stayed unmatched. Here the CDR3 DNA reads TGTGCCAGCACAGCTAGCGGGAGTCTGAATGAGCAGTTCTTC. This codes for CASTASGSLNEQFF.

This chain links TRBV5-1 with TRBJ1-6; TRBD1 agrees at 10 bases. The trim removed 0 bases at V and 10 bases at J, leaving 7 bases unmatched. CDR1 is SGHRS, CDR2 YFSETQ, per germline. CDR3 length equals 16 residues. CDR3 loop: CASSLVGTGARSPLHF. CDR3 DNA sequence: TGCGCCAGCAGCTTGGTAGGGACAGGGGCTCGCTCACCCCTCCACTTT.

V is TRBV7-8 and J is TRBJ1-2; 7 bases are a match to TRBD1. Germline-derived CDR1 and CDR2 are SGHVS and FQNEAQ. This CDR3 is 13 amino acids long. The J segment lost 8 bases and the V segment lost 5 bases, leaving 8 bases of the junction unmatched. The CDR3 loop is CASSHTGEMGYTF. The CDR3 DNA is TGTGCCAGCAGCCACACAGGGGAGATGGGCTACACCTTC.

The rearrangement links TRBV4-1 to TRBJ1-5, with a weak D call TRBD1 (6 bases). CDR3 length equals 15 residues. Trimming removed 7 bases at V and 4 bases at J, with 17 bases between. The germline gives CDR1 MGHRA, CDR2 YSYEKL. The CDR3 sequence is CASKSQPQGNQPQHF. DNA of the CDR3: TGCGCCAGCAAAAGCCAACCCCAGGGGAATCAGCCCCAGCATTTT.

The CDR3 loop is CASSESATEAFF. CDR3 DNA: TGCGCCAGCAGTGAGTCAGCCACTGAAGCTTTCTTT. The chain has TRBV10-1 and TRBJ1-1; D is unresolved. The CDR3 length is 12 residues. V lost 0 bases, J lost 4 bases, and 3 bases lay in between. Per germline, CDR1 WNHNN and CDR2 SYGVQD (reference sequence).

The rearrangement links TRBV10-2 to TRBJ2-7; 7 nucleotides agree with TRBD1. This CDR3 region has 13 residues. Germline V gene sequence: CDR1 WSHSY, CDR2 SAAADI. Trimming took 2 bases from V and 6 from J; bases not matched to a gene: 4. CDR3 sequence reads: CASSERQGSEQYF. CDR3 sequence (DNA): TGCGCCAGCAGTGAGCGACAGGGCTCCGAGCAGTACTTC.

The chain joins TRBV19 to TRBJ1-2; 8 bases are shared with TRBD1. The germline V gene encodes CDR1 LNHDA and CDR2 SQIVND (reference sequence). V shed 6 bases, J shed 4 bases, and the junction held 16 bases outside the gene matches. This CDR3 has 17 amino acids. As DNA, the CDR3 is TGTGCCAGTAGGGCCGCCCGGGGACAGGAGGCACTCTATGGCTACACCTTC. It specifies CASRAARGQEALYGYTF.

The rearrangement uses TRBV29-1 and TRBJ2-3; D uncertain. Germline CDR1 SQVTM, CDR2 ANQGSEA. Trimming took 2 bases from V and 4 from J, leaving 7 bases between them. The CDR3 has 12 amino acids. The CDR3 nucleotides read TGCAGCGTTGAATCGGGTGCAGATACGCAGTATTTT. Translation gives CSVESGADTQYF.

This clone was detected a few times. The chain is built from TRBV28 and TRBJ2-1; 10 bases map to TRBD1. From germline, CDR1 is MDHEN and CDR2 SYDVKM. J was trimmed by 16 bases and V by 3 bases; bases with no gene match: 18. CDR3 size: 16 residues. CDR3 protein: CASSFGDRGWSRVVFF. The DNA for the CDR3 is TGTGCCAGCAGTTTTGGGGACAGGGGATGGTCCAGGGTTGTATTCTTC.

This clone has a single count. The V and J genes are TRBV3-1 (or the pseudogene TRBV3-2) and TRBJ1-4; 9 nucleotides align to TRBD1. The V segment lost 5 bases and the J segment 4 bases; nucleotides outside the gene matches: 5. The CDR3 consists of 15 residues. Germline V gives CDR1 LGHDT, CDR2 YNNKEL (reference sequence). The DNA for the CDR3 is TGTGCCAGCAGCAAACCGGGACAGGGTAATGAAAAACTGTTTTTT. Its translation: CASSKPGQGNEKLFF.

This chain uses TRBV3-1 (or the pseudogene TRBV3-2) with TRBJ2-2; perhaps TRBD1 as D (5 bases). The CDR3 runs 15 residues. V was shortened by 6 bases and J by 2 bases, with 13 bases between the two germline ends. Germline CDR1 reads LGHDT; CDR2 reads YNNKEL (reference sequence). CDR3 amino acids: CASRFGRANTGELFF. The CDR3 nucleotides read TGTGCCAGCAGGTTCGGCAGGGCTAACACCGGGGAGCTGTTTTTT.

The CDR3 reads CASSLVGSRWSYNEQFF. The CDR3 DNA is TGTGCCAGCAGCTTAGTCGGTTCTAGGTGGAGCTACAATGAGCAGTTCTTC. The chain has TRBV11-2 and TRBJ2-1; D is ambiguous. Germline values: CDR1 SGHAT, CDR2 FQNNGV. V lost 1 base, J lost 3 bases, and 16 bases lay in between. The CDR3 has 17 residues.

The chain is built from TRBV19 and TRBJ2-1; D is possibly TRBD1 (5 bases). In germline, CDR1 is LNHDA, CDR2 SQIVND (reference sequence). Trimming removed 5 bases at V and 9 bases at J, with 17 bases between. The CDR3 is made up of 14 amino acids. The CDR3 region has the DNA TGTGCCAGTAGTCCTCGACAGTTGAAGGGTGAGCAGTTCTTC. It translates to CASSPRQLKGEQFF.

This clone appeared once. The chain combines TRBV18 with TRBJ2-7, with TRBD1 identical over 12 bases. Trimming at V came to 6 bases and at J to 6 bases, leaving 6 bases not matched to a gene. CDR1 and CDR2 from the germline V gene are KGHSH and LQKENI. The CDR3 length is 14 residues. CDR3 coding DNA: TGTGCCAGCTCGCCGGGACAGGGGGCCTCCGAGCAGTACTTC. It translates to CASSPGQGASEQYF.

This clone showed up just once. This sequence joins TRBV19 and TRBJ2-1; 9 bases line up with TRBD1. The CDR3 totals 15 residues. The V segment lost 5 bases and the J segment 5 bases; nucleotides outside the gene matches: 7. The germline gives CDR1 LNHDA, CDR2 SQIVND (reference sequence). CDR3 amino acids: CASSRRDREHNEQFF. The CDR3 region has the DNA TGTGCCAGTAGTCGTAGGGACAGGGAGCACAATGAGCAGTTCTTC.

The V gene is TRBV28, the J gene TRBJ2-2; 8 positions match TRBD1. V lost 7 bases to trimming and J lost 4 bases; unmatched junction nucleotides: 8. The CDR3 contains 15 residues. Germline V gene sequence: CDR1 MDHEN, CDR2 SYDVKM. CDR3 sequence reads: CASKQDRATTGELFF. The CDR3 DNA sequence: TGTGCCAGCAAACAGGACAGGGCAACCACCGGGGAGCTGTTTTTT.

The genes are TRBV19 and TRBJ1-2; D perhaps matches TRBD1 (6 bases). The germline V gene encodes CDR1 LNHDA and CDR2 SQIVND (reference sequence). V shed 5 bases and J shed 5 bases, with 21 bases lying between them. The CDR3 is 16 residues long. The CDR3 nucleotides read TGTGCCAGTAGTCTCGTGGGGTCAGGGGCCGAATATGGCTACACCTTC. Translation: CASSLVGSGAEYGYTF. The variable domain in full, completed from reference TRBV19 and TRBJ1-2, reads DGGITQSPKYLFRKEGQNVTLSCEQNLNHDAMYWYRQDPGQGLRLIYYSQIVNDFQKGDIAEGYSVSREKKESFPLTVTSAQKNPTAFYLCASSLVGSGAEYGYTFGSGTRLTVV.

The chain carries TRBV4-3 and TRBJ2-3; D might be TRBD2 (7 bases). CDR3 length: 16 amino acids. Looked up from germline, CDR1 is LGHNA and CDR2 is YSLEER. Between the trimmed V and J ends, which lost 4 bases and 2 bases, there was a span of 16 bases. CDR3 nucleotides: TGCGCCAGCAGCCTCGGACTAGGGGGTTCCACAGATACGCAGTATTTT. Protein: CASSLGLGGSTDTQYF.

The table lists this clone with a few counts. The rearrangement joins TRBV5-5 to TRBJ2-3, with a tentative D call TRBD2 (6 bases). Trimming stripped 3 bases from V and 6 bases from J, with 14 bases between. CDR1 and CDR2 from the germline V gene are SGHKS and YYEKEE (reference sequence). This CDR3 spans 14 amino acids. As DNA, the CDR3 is TGTGCCAGCAGCTACCGTCGGGGGACGGATACGCAGTATTTT. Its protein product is CASSYRRGTDTQYF.

CDR3 residues: CASAGTGNTEAFF. DNA for the CDR3: TGTGCCAGTGCCGGGACAGGGAACACTGAAGCTTTCTTT. This chain links TRBV6-5 with TRBJ1-1, with TRBD1 matching over 8 bases. There are 13 residues in the CDR3. V lost 9 bases to trimming and J lost 1 base; unmatched junction nucleotides: 4. Germline CDR1 MNHEY, CDR2 SVGAGI.

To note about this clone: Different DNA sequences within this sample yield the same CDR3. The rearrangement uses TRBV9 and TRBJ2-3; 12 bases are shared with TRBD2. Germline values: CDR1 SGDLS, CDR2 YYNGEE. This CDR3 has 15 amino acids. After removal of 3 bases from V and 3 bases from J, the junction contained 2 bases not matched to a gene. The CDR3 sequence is CASSATSGRTDTQYF. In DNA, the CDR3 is TGTGCCAGCAGCGCGACTAGCGGGAGAACAGATACGCAGTATTTT.

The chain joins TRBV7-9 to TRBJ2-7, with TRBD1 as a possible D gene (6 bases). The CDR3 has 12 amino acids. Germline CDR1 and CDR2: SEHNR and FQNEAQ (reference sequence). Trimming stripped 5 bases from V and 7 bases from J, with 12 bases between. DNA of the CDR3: TGTGCCAGCAGCAATGACAGGACAGAGCAGTACTTC. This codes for CASSNDRTEQYF.